Following are 13 T cell receptor beta chains from one sample sequenced in a study of shared clonotypes between healthy human individuals. The repertoire was sequenced with immunoSEQ multiplex PCR; TCRdb's copy has only in-frame clones and lacks some. The table lists fewer than 1.8 million clones, 98% of them singletons. Sequenced sample: naive CD4+ T cells sorted from blood. The subset here: CD45RA+ positively selected. Receptors originate from a man aged 25 to 40 in good health.

The chain joins TRBV2 to TRBJ2-5; TRBD2 might be the D (6 bases). With 5 bases removed from V and 5 bases from J, the gap between germline ends came to 12 bases. Germline values: CDR1 SNHLY, CDR2 FYNNEI. CDR3 length: 13 amino acids. The DNA for the CDR3 is TGTGCCAGCAGTCAACTAGCTGGGGAGACCCAGTACTTC. It is translated as CASSQLAGETQYF. Looking up the rest from reference TRBV2 and TRBJ2-5 gives the full variable domain: EPEVTQTPSHQVTQMGQEVILRCVPISNHLYFYWYRQILGQKVEFLVSFYNNEISEKSEIFDDQFSVERPDGSNFTLKIRSTKLEDSAMYFCASSQLAGETQYFGPGTRLLVL.

On this clone: The junction departs from the called germline gene at one end, perhaps through a read error. The chain couples TRBV7-7 to TRBJ2-1; D possibly matches TRBD1 or TRBD2 (7 bases each). Germline values: CDR1 SSHAT, CDR2 FNYEAQ (reference sequence). This CDR3 has 15 residues. In DNA form, the CDR3 reads TGTGCTAGCAGCAGGATAGACAGGGAGGGAAATGAGCAGTTCTTC. The encoded protein is CASSRIDREGNEQFF. The whole variable domain, remainder taken from reference TRBV7-7 and TRBJ2-1, is GAGVSQSPRYKVTKRGQDVTLRCDPISSHATLYWYQQALGQGPEFLTYFNYEAQPDKSGLPSDRFSAERPEGSISTLTIQRTEQRDSAMYRCASSRIDREGNEQFFGPGTRLTVL.

Only one count was recorded for this clone. The J gene is TRBJ2-2, the V gene TRBV6-5, with D uncertain. Germline CDR1 reads MNHEY; CDR2 reads SVGAGI. With 11 bases removed from V and 5 bases from J, the gap between germline ends came to 12 bases. The CDR3 length is 12 residues. The DNA of the CDR3 is TGTGCCTGCCGACTCGAGACCGGGGAGCTGTTTTTT. Translating gives CACRLETGELFF.

This rearrangement joins TRBV18 to TRBJ1-1; TRBD1 matches at 10 bases. The V and J ends lost 2 bases and 1 base, in that order; junction bases with no gene match: 7. The CDR3 is 17 residues long. The germline V gene encodes CDR1 KGHSH and CDR2 LQKENI. The CDR3 region is CASSPSRTGGTNTEAFF. As DNA, the CDR3 is TGTGCCAGCTCACCATCTAGGACAGGGGGTACGAACACTGAAGCTTTCTTT.

The chain recombines TRBV7-9 with TRBJ1-1, with D perhaps TRBD1 (6 bases). The CDR3 length is 15 residues. Germline loops: CDR1 SEHNR, CDR2 FQNEAQ (reference sequence). The V end lost 3 bases, the J end lost 1 base, and 12 bases lay between the germline ends. CDR3 sequence: CASSFAGAGNTEAFF. DNA for the CDR3: TGTGCCAGCAGCTTCGCAGGGGCTGGGAACACTGAAGCTTTCTTT.

The chain employs TRBV7-6 and TRBJ1-2; 8 bases agree with TRBD1. Trimming cost V 5 bases and J 8 bases; bases outside gene matches: 13. Per the germline V gene, CDR1 is SGHVS and CDR2 is FNYEAQ. The CDR3 is made up of 15 amino acids. CDR3 residues: CASSPKGQGMGGYTF. In DNA form, the CDR3 reads TGTGCCAGCAGCCCGAAAGGACAGGGAATGGGAGGCTACACCTTC.

This clone was seen a single time. The chain's CDR3 is CASSLGTGAYTEAFF. In DNA, the CDR3 is TGTGCCAGCAGCTTAGGAACGGGGGCTTACACTGAAGCTTTCTTT. This chain joins TRBV11-2 and TRBJ1-1, with D possibly being TRBD1 (6 bases). The germline V gene has CDR1 SGHAT and CDR2 FQNNGV. With 1 base removed from V and 3 bases from J, the gap between germline ends came to 12 bases. CDR3 length: 15 residues.

This clone was seen just once. The chain joins TRBV29-1 to TRBJ1-2; TRBD1 agrees at 11 bases. The CDR3 is made up of 12 amino acids. V lost 7 bases to trimming and J lost 8 bases; unmatched junction nucleotides: 6. Germline lookup yields CDR1 SQVTM and CDR2 ANQGSEA. The chain's CDR3 is CSGGTGGGGYTF. The CDR3 DNA reads as TGCAGCGGCGGGACAGGGGGTGGGGGCTACACCTTC.

The rearrangement uses TRBV7-9 and TRBJ2-5, with D possibly being TRBD1 or TRBD2 (5 bases each). The germline gives CDR1 SEHNR, CDR2 FQNEAQ (reference sequence). The CDR3 runs 17 residues. Trimming left V 7 bases short and J 2 bases short, with 23 bases between. In nucleotides, the CDR3 is TGTGCCAGCACCCTACCACGGGACCCCACAGAGCAAGAGACCCAGTACTTC. Translation: CASTLPRDPTEQETQYF.

V gene TRBV5-8 combines with J gene TRBJ1-5, with unresolved D. The V and J ends lost 1 base and 2 bases respectively, with 10 bases between them. The germline gives CDR1 SGHTS, CDR2 YDEGEE. The CDR3 sequence is 15 residues long. CDR3 residues: CASSLSTLGNQPQHF. The CDR3, as DNA: TGTGCCAGCAGCTTGAGTACTCTGGGCAATCAGCCCCAGCATTTT. Filled out from reference TRBV5-8 and TRBJ1-5, the complete variable domain reads EAGVTQSPTHLIKTRGQQATLRCSPISGHTSVYWYQQALGLGLQFLLWYDEGEERNRGNFPPRFSGRQFPNYSSELNVNALELEDSALYLCASSLSTLGNQPQHFGDGTRLSIL.

The chain joins TRBV6-5 to TRBJ2-7; D might be TRBD1 (5 bases). Germline V gene lookup returns CDR1 MNHEY and CDR2 SVGAGI. The CDR3 has 11 residues. V dropped 7 bases and J dropped 6 bases, with 10 bases sitting between them. The CDR3 reads CASIRAREQYF. The CDR3 DNA follows: TGTGCCAGCATCAGGGCCCGCGAGCAGTACTTC.

The chain joins TRBV27 to TRBJ2-4, with 10 bases that match TRBD2. Germline lookup yields CDR1 MNHEY and CDR2 SMNVEV (reference sequence). The CDR3 totals 17 residues. With 5 bases clipped from V and 0 bases from J, the junction kept 7 bases outside the gene matches. DNA of the CDR3: TGTGCCAGCAGTCCCGGACTAGCGGAGATAGCCAAAAACATTCAGTACTTC. Translated: CASSPGLAEIAKNIQYF.

This rearrangement joins TRBV11-2 to TRBJ2-2; D possibly corresponds to TRBD2 (5 bases). V gave up 3 bases and J gave up 5 bases, with 13 bases separating them. CDR3 size: 15 residues. CDR1 is SGHAT, CDR2 FQNNGV, per germline. The CDR3 reads CASSFSGRGTGELFF. The DNA of the CDR3 is TGTGCCAGCAGCTTCAGTGGGAGAGGTACCGGGGAGCTGTTTTTT.